This TCR beta chain was captured by sequencing in a study of metastatic and nonmetastatic thyroid tumors. Overall study: Thyroid patients, malignant and benign, had repertoires compared across blood and tumor or nodule tissue.

Every patient underwent thyroid surgery untreated. Germline V gene data show CDR1 as MDHEN and CDR2 as SYDVKM. V was shortened by 5 bases and J by 0 bases, with 14 bases between the two germline ends. This CDR3 is 15 amino acids long. Whole-study findings and limits: In blood and tumor, TCR beta diversity was reportedly significantly higher in malignant thyroid tumors than in benign nodules.

This clone appeared many times. Its antigen is not known. Authors' data handling: Researchers built a distant-metastasis classifier for papillary thyroid cancer that drew on CDR3 differences across clinicopathological groups. TCRdb reanalyzed the PCR reads with MiXCR. TCRdb's processing, not the authors', yielded these V and J calls. The top ten clones hold about 10% of a sample with about 31,000 clones, over 15% of them seen once. This clonotype originated in a female donor with papillary thyroid cancer or a benign thyroid nodule (not recorded which). Some clones in this sample may be carry-over from other donors' samples. Sequenced sample: blood. This chain links TRBV28 with TRBJ2-7; TRBD1 might be the D (5 bases). CDR3 sequence: CASSPPQGLSYEQYF. The CDR3 DNA reads TGTGCCAGCAGTCCCCCGCAGGGCCTCTCCTACGAGCAGTACTTC.